This T cell receptor beta chain was obtained from a study of blood T cell repertoires in COVID-19. Germline CDR1 reads SGHVS; CDR2 reads FQNEAQ. J gave up 7 bases and V 1 base, and 5 bases lay outside the gene matches. The CDR3 spans 14 residues. TCRdb's table, derived via immunoSEQ multiplex PCR, lists solely in-frame clones and lacks some. The table records about 210,000 clones, roughly 90% of them present only once. This TCR derives from a man between 65 and 85 years old with acute or convalescent COVID-19. J is TRBJ1-2 and V is TRBV7-8; 8 positions match TRBD1. The sample consisted of peripheral blood. CDR3 in amino acids: CASSLGPTGGGYTF. CDR3 nucleotides: TGTGCCAGCAGCTTAGGCCCCACAGGGGGTGGCTACACCTTC. The complete variable domain, with remaining parts taken from reference TRBV7-8 and TRBJ1-2, reads GAGVSQSPRYKVAKRGQDVALRCDPISGHVSLFWYQQALGQGPEFLTYFQNEAQLDKSGLPSDRFFAERPEGSVSTLKIQRTQQEDSAVYLCASSLGPTGGGYTFGSGTRLTVV.